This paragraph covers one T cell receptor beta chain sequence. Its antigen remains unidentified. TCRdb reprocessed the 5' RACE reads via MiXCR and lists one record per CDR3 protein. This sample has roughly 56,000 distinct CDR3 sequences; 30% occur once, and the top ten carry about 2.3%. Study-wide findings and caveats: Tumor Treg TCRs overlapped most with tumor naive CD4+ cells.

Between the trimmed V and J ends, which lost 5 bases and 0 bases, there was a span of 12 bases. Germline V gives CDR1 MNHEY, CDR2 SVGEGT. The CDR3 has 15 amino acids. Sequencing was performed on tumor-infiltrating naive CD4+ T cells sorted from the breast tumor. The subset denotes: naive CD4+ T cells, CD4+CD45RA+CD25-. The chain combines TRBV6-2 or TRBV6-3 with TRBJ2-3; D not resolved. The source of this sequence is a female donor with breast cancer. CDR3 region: CASSQRGFSTDTQYF. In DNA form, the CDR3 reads TGTGCCAGCAGTCAACGCGGATTTAGCACAGATACGCAGTATTTT.